The next 20 T cell receptor beta chains were all read from a single sample in a study of blood T cell repertoires in COVID-19. Produced via immunoSEQ multiplex PCR; TCRdb's table is partial and in-frame only. Altogether around 270,000 clones are present, around 88% being singletons, with the ten largest covering about 4.2%. Specimen: peripheral blood. The origin of the receptors is a man aged 35 to 55 with acute or convalescent COVID-19.

The rearrangement uses TRBV7-9 and TRBJ1-1, with TRBD1 matching 8 bases. The CDR3 length is 13 residues. The V segment lost 1 base and the J segment 7 bases; nucleotides outside the gene matches: 2. Germline V gives CDR1 SEHNR, CDR2 FQNEAQ (reference sequence). CDR3 sequence (DNA): TGTGCCAGCAGCTTAGGACAGGGGCATGAAGCTTTCTTT. It codes for CASSLGQGHEAFF.

The table lists this clone with a few counts. The chain is built from TRBV3-1 (or the pseudogene TRBV3-2) and TRBJ1-1; 8 bases map to TRBD1. Germline trimming cut 2 bases from V and 8 bases from J; bases unmatched to any gene: 7. The V gene's germline CDR1 is LGHDT and CDR2 YNNKEL (reference sequence). This CDR3 contains 14 residues. CDR3 amino acids: CASSQWTGNWEAFF. For the CDR3, the DNA is TGTGCCAGCAGCCAATGGACAGGGAACTGGGAAGCTTTCTTT.

The genes are TRBV6-5 and TRBJ2-7; a weak D match, TRBD1 (5 bases). Germline V gene data show CDR1 as MNHEY and CDR2 as SVGAGI. The V and J ends lost 6 bases and 1 base respectively, with 10 bases between them. This CDR3 region has 13 residues. CDR3 DNA sequence: TGTGCCAGCAGGGTTGACAGTTCCTACGAGCAGTACTTC. The encoded protein is CASRVDSSYEQYF.

The chain carries TRBV11-3 and TRBJ2-2; TRBD2 might be the D (6 bases). Germline CDR1 SGHNT, CDR2 YENEEA. The CDR3 consists of 14 residues. V lost 4 bases to trimming and J lost 2 bases, with 8 bases between them. CDR3: CASSSGDNTGELFF. The CDR3 nucleotides are TGTGCCAGCAGCTCGGGGGATAACACCGGGGAGCTGTTTTTT.

The chain employs TRBV9 and TRBJ2-7; D is undetermined. Germline lookup yields CDR1 SGDLS and CDR2 YYNGEE. Trimming stripped 0 bases from V and 2 bases from J, with 9 bases between. There are 14 residues in the CDR3. The CDR3 protein is CASSVGPGPYEQYF. DNA for the CDR3: TGTGCCAGCAGCGTAGGGCCGGGTCCCTACGAGCAGTACTTC.

The chain combines TRBV28 with TRBJ1-5; TRBD1 agrees at 7 bases. After removal of 7 bases from V and 5 bases from J, the junction contained 8 bases not matched to a gene. CDR3 length: 14 residues. The germline gives CDR1 MDHEN, CDR2 SYDVKM. CDR3 sequence reads: CASIPGDSYQPQHF. The CDR3, as DNA: TGTGCCAGCATTCCAGGGGACAGCTATCAGCCCCAGCATTTT.

V usage is TRBV5-1 and J usage is TRBJ1-1; TRBD1 might be the D (5 bases). Trimming shortened V by 0 bases and J by 3 bases, and 12 bases separated the two germline ends. The germline CDR1 and CDR2 sequences are SGHRS and YFSETQ. This CDR3 spans 15 amino acids. DNA for the CDR3: TGCGCCAGCAGCTTGGGGGGCCGGAAAGACACTGAAGCTTTCTTT. This translates into CASSLGGRKDTEAFF.

The chain has TRBV18 and TRBJ2-7; D may be TRBD1 (6 bases). Germline CDR1 and CDR2: KGHSH and LQKENI. The CDR3 runs to 14 residues. V lost 2 bases to trimming and J lost 4 bases, with 12 bases between them. CDR3 sequence reads: CASSPIGQTYEQYF. For the CDR3, the DNA is TGTGCCAGCTCACCAATTGGACAGACTTACGAGCAGTACTTC.

The rearrangement uses TRBV21-1 and TRBJ2-2; TRBD1, the table's D call, was not compared with the DNA. TRBV21-1 corresponds to a pseudogene. The CDR3 is 17 amino acids. The DNA of the CDR3 is TGTGCCAGCAGCAAAGTAACAGTACAGGGCAACACCGGGGAGCTGTTTTTT. Its translation: CASSKVTVQGNTGELFF.

This clone was observed a single time. The rearrangement uses TRBV6-5 and TRBJ2-7; 12 bases are shared with TRBD2. Trimming at V came to 8 bases and at J to 0 bases, leaving 2 bases not matched to a gene. Looked up from germline, CDR1 is MNHEY and CDR2 is SVGAGI. This CDR3 comprises 14 residues. The CDR3 spells CASRLAGASYEQYF. The CDR3 DNA sequence: TGTGCCAGCCGACTAGCGGGGGCCTCCTACGAGCAGTACTTC.

This rearrangement joins TRBV5-6 to TRBJ2-7, with a possible D match to TRBD1 (5 bases). This CDR3 region has 14 residues. The germline gives CDR1 SGHDT, CDR2 YYEEEE. Trimming cost V 7 bases and J 1 base, with 15 bases left between them. The CDR3 sequence is CASRWGERSYEQYF. CDR3 nucleotide sequence: TGTGCCAGCCGGTGGGGCGAAAGGTCCTACGAGCAGTACTTC.

The chain joins TRBV7-2 to TRBJ1-5; a weak D match, TRBD1 (6 bases). The CDR3 totals 15 residues. The V and J ends lost 1 base and 2 bases respectively, with 9 bases between them. Germline V gene data show CDR1 as SGHTA and CDR2 as FQGNSA. CDR3 amino acids: CASSLDRAGNQPQHF. As DNA, the CDR3 is TGTGCCAGCAGCTTAGACAGGGCGGGCAATCAGCCCCAGCATTTT. The full variable domain, in which reference TRBV7-2 and TRBJ1-5 provide the parts outside the CDR3, is GAGVSQSPSNKVTEKGKDVELRCDPISGHTALYWYRQSLGQGLEFLIYFQGNSAPDKSGLPSDRFSAERTGGSVSTLTIQRTQQEDSAVYLCASSLDRAGNQPQHFGDGTRLSIL.

This chain joins TRBV10-1 and TRBJ1-4; 8 positions match TRBD1. CDR3 length equals 15 residues. Germline V CDR1 and CDR2: WNHNN, SYGVQD (reference sequence). V was clipped by 4 bases and J by 8 bases; unmatched bases: 9. This CDR3 reads CASSATGTGVEKLFF. In nucleotides, the CDR3 is TGCGCCAGCAGTGCAACCGGGACAGGTGTGGAAAAACTGTTTTTT.

This CDR3 is CASRGRIGGDDQPQHF. CDR3 nucleotide sequence: TGTGCCAGTCGGGGACGGATCGGCGGGGACGATCAGCCCCAGCATTTT. This chain connects TRBV6-6 to TRBJ1-5, with D tentatively TRBD1 (5 bases). Germline CDR1 is MNHNY and CDR2 is SVGAGI (reference sequence). Trimming removed 9 bases at V and 5 bases at J, with 23 bases between. The CDR3 runs 16 residues.

The rearrangement uses TRBV3-1 (or the pseudogene TRBV3-2) and TRBJ2-6; unclear D gene. Germline V CDR1 and CDR2: LGHDT, YNNKEL (reference sequence). The CDR3 runs to 16 residues. V dropped 4 bases and J dropped 0 bases, with 10 bases sitting between them. CDR3 region: CASSPSGRSGANVLTF. The CDR3 bases are TGTGCCAGCAGCCCCTCTGGGCGCTCTGGGGCCAACGTCCTGACTTTC.

J is TRBJ1-2 and V is TRBV15; 8 nucleotides match TRBD1. The V gene end was trimmed by 5 bases and the J gene end by 3 bases; junction bases not matched to a gene: 8. Germline lookup yields CDR1 LNHNV and CDR2 YYDKDF (reference sequence). The CDR3 has 15 amino acids. The CDR3 region has the DNA TGTGCCACCAGCGAGGACAGGGTTGGGGACTATGGCTACACCTTC. This sequence encodes CATSEDRVGDYGYTF.

The sample holds one count of this clone. This chain connects TRBV5-6 to TRBJ2-7, with 7 bases lining up with TRBD1. The germline V gene encodes CDR1 SGHDT and CDR2 YYEEEE. This CDR3 contains 14 residues. With 4 bases clipped from V and 4 bases from J, the junction kept 8 bases outside the gene matches. CDR3 nucleotide sequence: TGTGCCAGCAGCCCGGGGACAGCCTGGTACGAGCAGTACTTC. Its protein product is CASSPGTAWYEQYF.

V is TRBV12-5 and J is TRBJ1-3, with D hard to call. This CDR3 has 13 residues. Deletions cut 5 bases from V and 3 bases from J, with 8 bases between. Germline V gene sequence: CDR1 LGHNT, CDR2 FRNRAP. The CDR3 region has the DNA TGTGCTAGTGGTATAGGGAGTGGAAACACCATATATTTT. Translation: CASGIGSGNTIYF.

J is TRBJ2-7 and V is TRBV2, with 7 bases that match TRBD1. J lost 0 bases, V lost 8 bases, and 7 bases had no gene match. The CDR3 is 14 amino acids. Germline V CDR1 and CDR2: SNHLY, FYNNEI. The CDR3 region has the DNA TGTGCCAGCGGTCCACAGGGGTCCTCCTACGAGCAGTACTTC. Its translation is CASGPQGSSYEQYF. Full variable domain (remainder filled in from reference TRBV2 and TRBJ2-7): EPEVTQTPSHQVTQMGQEVILRCVPISNHLYFYWYRQILGQKVEFLVSFYNNEISEKSEIFDDQFSVERPDGSNFTLKIRSTKLEDSAMYFCASGPQGSSYEQYFGPGTRLTVT.

The V call is TRBV5-1, the J call TRBJ1-3; a possible D gene is TRBD1 (5 bases). CDR1 and CDR2 from the germline V gene are SGHRS and YFSETQ. V shed 0 bases and J shed 2 bases, with 12 bases lying between them. CDR3 size: 16 residues. CDR3 DNA sequence: TGCGCCAGCAGCTTGGCACTGACAGAAACTGGAAACACCATATATTTT. It encodes CASSLALTETGNTIYF.